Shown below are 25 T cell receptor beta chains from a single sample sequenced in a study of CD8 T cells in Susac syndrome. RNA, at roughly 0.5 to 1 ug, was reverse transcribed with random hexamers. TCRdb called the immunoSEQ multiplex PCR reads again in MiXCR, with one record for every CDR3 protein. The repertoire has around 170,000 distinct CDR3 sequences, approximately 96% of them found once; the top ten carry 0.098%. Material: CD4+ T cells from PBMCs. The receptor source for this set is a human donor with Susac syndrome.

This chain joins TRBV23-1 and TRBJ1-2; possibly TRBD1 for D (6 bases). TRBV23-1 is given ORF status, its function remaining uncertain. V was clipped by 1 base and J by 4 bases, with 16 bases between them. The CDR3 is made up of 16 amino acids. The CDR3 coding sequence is TGCGCCAGCAGTCAATGGATTCCGGGACACCGCTATGGCTACACCTTC. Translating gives CASSQWIPGHRYGYTF.

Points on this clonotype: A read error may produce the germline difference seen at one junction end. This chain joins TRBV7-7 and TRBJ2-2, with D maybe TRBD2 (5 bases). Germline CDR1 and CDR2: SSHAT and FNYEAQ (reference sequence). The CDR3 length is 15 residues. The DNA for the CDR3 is TGTGCTAGCAGCTTAACCCTGGACTACACCGGGGAGCTGTTTTTT. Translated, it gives CASSLTLDYTGELFF.

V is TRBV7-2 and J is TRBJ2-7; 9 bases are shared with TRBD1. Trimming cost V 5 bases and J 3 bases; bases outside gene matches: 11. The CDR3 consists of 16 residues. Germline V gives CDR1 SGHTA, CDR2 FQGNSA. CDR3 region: CASSGTIGTGNYEQYF. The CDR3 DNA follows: TGTGCCAGCAGCGGCACGATCGGGACAGGGAACTACGAGCAGTACTTC.

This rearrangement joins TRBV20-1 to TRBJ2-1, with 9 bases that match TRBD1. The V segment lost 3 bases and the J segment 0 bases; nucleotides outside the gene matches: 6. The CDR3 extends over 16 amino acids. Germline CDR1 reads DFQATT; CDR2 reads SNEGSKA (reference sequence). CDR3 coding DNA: TGCAGTGCTAGTGAGCGGGACAGGGTCTCCTACAATGAGCAGTTCTTC. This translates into CSASERDRVSYNEQFF.

CDR3 amino acids: CASSYGPGAGYTF. The CDR3 bases are TGTGCCAGCAGCTATGGGCCAGGGGCCGGCTACACCTTC. V gene TRBV11-1 combines with J gene TRBJ1-2; a possible D gene is TRBD1 (6 bases). The CDR3 covers 13 residues. The germline V gene has CDR1 SGHAT and CDR2 FQDESV (reference sequence). Trimming removed 4 bases at V and 8 bases at J, with 14 bases between. Using reference TRBV11-1 and TRBJ1-2 for the parts outside the CDR3, the full variable domain is EAEVAQSPRYKITEKSQAVAFWCDPISGHATLYWYRQILGQGPELLVQFQDESVVDDSQLPKDRFSAERLKGVDSTLKIQPAELGDSAMYLCASSYGPGAGYTFGSGTRLTVV.

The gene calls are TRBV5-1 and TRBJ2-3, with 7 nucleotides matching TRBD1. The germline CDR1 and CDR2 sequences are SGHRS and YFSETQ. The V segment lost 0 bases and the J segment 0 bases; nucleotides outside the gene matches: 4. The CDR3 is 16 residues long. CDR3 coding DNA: TGCGCCAGCAGCTTGGAGGACAGGTCTAGCACAGATACGCAGTATTTT. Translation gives CASSLEDRSSTDTQYF.

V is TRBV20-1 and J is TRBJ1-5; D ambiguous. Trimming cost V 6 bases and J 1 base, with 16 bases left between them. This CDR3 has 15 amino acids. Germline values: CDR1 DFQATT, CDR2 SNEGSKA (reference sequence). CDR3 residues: CSATNPRVSNQPQHF. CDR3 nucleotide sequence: TGCAGTGCCACAAACCCGAGGGTCAGCAATCAGCCCCAGCATTTT.

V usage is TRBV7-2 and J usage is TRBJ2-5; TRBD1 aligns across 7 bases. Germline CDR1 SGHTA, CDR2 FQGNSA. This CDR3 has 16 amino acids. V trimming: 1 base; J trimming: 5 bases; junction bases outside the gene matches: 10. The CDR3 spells CASSLGPRQGVETQYF. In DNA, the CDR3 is TGTGCCAGCAGCTTAGGTCCGCGACAGGGAGTGGAGACCCAGTACTTC. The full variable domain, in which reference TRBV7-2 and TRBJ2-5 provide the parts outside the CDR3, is GAGVSQSPSNKVTEKGKDVELRCDPISGHTALYWYRQSLGQGLEFLIYFQGNSAPDKSGLPSDRFSAERTGGSVSTLTIQRTQQEDSAVYLCASSLGPRQGVETQYFGPGTRLLVL.

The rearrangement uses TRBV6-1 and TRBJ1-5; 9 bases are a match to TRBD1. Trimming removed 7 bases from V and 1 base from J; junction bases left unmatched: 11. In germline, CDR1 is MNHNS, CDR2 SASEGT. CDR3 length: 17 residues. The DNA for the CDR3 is TGTGCCAGCAAGCCCTACAGGGGGCACCGAAGCAATCAGCCCCAGCATTTT. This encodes CASKPYRGHRSNQPQHF.

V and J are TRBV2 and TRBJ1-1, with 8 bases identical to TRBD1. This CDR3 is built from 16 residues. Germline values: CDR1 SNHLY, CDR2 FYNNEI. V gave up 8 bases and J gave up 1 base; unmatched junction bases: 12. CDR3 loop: CASPWRQGRENTEAFF. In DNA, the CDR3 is TGTGCCAGCCCGTGGAGACAGGGGAGGGAGAACACTGAAGCTTTCTTT.

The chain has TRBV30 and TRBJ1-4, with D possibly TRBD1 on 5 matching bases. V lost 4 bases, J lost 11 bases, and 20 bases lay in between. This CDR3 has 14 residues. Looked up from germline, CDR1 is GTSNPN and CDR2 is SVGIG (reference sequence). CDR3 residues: CAWKEGLLMRKLFF. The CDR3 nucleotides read TGTGCCTGGAAGGAGGGACTGCTAATGAGGAAACTGTTTTTT.

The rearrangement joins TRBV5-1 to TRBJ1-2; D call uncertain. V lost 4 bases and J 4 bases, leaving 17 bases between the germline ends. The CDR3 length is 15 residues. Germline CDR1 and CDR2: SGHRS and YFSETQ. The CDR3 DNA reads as TGCGCCAGCAGCCTATCTGACACAATCCCCTATGGCTACACCTTC. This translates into CASSLSDTIPYGYTF.

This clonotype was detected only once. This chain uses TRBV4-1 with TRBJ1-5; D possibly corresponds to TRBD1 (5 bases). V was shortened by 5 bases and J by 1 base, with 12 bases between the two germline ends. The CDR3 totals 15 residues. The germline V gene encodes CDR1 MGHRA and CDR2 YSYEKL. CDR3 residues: CASSAQGPSNQPQHF. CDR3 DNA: TGCGCCAGCAGCGCGCAGGGACCCAGCAATCAGCCCCAGCATTTT.

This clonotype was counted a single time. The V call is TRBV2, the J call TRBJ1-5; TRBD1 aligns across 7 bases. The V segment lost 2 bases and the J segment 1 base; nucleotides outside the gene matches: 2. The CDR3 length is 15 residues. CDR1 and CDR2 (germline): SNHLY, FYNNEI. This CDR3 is CASSENRGSNQPQHF. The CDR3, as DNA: TGTGCCAGCAGTGAAAACAGGGGAAGCAATCAGCCCCAGCATTTT.

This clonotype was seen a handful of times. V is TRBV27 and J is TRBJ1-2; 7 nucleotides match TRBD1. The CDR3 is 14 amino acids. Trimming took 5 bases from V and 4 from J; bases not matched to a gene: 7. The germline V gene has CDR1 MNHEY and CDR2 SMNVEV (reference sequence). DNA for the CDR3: TGTGCCAGCAGTCCAAAGACAGGGAGCTATGGCTACACCTTC. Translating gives CASSPKTGSYGYTF.

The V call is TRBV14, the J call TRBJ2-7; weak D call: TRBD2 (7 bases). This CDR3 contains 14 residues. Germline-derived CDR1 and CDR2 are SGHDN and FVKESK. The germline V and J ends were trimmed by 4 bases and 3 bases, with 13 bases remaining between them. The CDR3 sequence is CASSRGGGYYEQYF. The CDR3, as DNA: TGTGCCAGCAGCCGGGGCGGGGGCTACTACGAGCAGTACTTC. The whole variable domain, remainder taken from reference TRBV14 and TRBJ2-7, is EAGVTQFPSHSVIEKGQTVTLRCDPISGHDNLYWYRRVMGKEIKFLLHFVKESKQDESGMPNNRFLAERTGGTYSTLKVQPAELEDSGVYFCASSRGGGYYEQYFGPGTRLTVT.

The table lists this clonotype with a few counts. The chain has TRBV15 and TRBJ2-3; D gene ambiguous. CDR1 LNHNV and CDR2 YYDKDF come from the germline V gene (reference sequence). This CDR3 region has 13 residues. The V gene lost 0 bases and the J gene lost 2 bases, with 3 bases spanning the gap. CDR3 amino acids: CATSRDITDTQYF. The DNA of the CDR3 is TGTGCCACCAGCAGAGATATCACAGATACGCAGTATTTT.

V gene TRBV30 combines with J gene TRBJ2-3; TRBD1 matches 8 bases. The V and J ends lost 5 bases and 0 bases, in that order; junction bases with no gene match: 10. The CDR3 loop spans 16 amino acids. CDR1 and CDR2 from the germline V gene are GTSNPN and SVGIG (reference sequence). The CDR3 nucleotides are TGTGCCTGGGGGACCGGACAGGGACGGAGCACAGATACGCAGTATTTT. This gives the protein CAWGTGQGRSTDTQYF. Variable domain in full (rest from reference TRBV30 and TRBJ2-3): SQTIHQWPATLVQPVGSPLSLECTVEGTSNPNLYWYRQAAGRGLQLLFYSVGIGQISSEVPQNLSASRPQDRQFILSSKKLLLSDSGFYLCAWGTGQGRSTDTQYFGPGTRLTVL.

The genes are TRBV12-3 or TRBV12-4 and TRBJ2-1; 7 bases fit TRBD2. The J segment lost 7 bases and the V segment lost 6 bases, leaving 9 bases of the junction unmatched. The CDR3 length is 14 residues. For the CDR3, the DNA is TGTGCCAGCAGCGGAGCGGGGAACGGGAATGAGCAGTTCTTC. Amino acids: CASSGAGNGNEQFF.

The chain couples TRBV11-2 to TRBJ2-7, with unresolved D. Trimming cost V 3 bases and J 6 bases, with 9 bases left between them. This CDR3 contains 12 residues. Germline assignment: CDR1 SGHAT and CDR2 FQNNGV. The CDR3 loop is CASSFASSEQYF. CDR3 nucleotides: TGTGCCAGCAGCTTCGCTAGTTCCGAGCAGTACTTC.

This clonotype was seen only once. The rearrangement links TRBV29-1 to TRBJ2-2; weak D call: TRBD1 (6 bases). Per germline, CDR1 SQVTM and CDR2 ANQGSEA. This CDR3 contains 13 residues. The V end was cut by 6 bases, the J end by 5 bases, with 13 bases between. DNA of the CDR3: TGCAGCGTCGGACAGAAGACGACCGGGGAGCTGTTTTTT. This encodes CSVGQKTTGELFF.

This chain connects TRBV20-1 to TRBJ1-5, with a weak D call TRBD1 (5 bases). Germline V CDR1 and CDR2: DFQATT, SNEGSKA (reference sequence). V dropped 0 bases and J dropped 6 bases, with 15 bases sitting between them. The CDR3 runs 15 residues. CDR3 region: CSARDYPGGSQPQHF. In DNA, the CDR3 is TGCAGTGCTAGAGATTACCCCGGGGGGAGTCAGCCCCAGCATTTT.

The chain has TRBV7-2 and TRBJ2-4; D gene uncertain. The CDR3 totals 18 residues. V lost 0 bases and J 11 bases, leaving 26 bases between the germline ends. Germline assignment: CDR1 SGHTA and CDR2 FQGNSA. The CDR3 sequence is CASSLAPGGGRQAILQYF. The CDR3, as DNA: TGTGCCAGCAGCTTAGCCCCCGGTGGTGGCAGGCAGGCTATCCTTCAGTACTTC. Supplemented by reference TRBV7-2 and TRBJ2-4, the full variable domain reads GAGVSQSPSNKVTEKGKDVELRCDPISGHTALYWYRQSLGQGLEFLIYFQGNSAPDKSGLPSDRFSAERTGGSVSTLTIQRTQQEDSAVYLCASSLAPGGGRQAILQYFGAGTRLSVL.

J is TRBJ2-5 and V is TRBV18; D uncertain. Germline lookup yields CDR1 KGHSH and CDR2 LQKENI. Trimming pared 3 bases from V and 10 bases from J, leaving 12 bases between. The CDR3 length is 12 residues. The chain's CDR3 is CASSPARADQYF. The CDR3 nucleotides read TGTGCCAGCTCACCCGCTCGGGCGGACCAGTACTTC.

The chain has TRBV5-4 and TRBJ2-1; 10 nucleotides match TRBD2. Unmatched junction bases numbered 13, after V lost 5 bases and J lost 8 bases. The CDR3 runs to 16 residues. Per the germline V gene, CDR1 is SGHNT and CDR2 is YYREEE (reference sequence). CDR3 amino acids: CASSFVAGGGVDEQFF. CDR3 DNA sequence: TGTGCCAGCAGTTTCGTAGCGGGGGGAGGCGTAGATGAGCAGTTCTTC.